What follows are 30 T cell receptor beta chains derived from one specimen sequenced in a study of naive and memory T cell subsets (TCRdb year 2017). Libraries were built with UMI-ligation and nested PCR. Sequencing was carried out with an Illumina MiSeq. The beta constant-region primer was an equimolar mix of two oligonucleotides covering both TRBC1 and TRBC2. TCRdb reprocessing: public reads trimmed at Q25 with fastp, clones called with MiXCR, in-frame beta chains kept. When rows share a CDR3 protein, they turn into one entry using the most common DNA and genes. Here the sample has roughly 140,000 distinct CDR3 sequences; over 15% occur a single time. Around 0.14% of the sample lies in the top ten. Source material: naive CD4+ T cells from blood. The cell subset or site label, as the study defines it: naive T cells, CD45RA high CD27+. These receptors all come from a human donor in good health.

This rearrangement joins TRBV29-1 to TRBJ2-3; D uncertain. Germline V CDR1 and CDR2: SQVTM, ANQGSEA. V dropped 4 bases and J dropped 1 base, with 12 bases sitting between them. This CDR3 has 14 residues. The CDR3 sequence: CSVGLLGRTDTQYF. In DNA, the CDR3 is TGCAGCGTTGGTCTCCTAGGTCGCACAGATACGCAGTATTTT.

In this sample, this clonotype turned up a few times. The chain combines TRBV25-1 with TRBJ1-6; D is unresolved. Per germline, CDR1 MGHDK and CDR2 SYGVNS. Trimming left V 1 base short and J 5 bases short, with 9 bases between. The CDR3 is made up of 15 amino acids. The CDR3 protein is CASSELGNDNSPLHF. CDR3 nucleotide sequence: TGTGCCAGCAGTGAATTGGGGAATGATAATTCACCCCTCCACTTT.

The rearrangement uses TRBV20-1 and TRBJ2-5, with unresolved D. CDR1 and CDR2 from the germline V gene are DFQATT and SNEGSKA (reference sequence). Trimming shortened V by 3 bases and J by 9 bases, and 17 bases separated the two germline ends. This CDR3 has 13 residues. The CDR3 sequence: CSASPDSRESQYF. The CDR3 nucleotides are TGCAGTGCTAGCCCCGATAGCCGTGAGTCCCAGTACTTC.

The CDR3 DNA reads TGCAGTGCTAGAGGACTAGCGGCCTCCTACAATGAGCAGTTCTTC. Protein sequence: CSARGLAASYNEQFF. This sequence joins TRBV20-1 and TRBJ2-1; 9 bases fit TRBD2. Trimming at V came to 1 base and at J to 0 bases, leaving 1 base not matched to a gene. CDR3 length equals 15 residues. Germline V gene lookup returns CDR1 DFQATT and CDR2 SNEGSKA (reference sequence).

This clonotype was observed many times. The CDR3 here is CSARKWDRVETQYF. The CDR3 coding sequence is TGCAGTGCTAGAAAATGGGACAGGGTAGAGACCCAGTACTTC. The chain carries TRBV20-1 and TRBJ2-5, with 9 nucleotides matching TRBD1. Germline V CDR1 and CDR2: DFQATT, SNEGSKA (reference sequence). Trimming took 2 bases from V and 4 from J; bases not matched to a gene: 5. The CDR3 has 14 residues.

The sample holds a few counts of this clonotype. CDR3 amino acids: CASSHADKGQSNEKLFF. As DNA, the CDR3 is TGCGCCAGCAGCCACGCAGATAAGGGACAGAGTAATGAAAAACTGTTTTTT. The V and J genes are TRBV4-1 and TRBJ1-4; 7 bases align to TRBD1. The trim removed 3 bases at V and 4 bases at J, leaving 11 bases unmatched. Germline values: CDR1 MGHRA, CDR2 YSYEKL. The CDR3 consists of 17 residues.

This CDR3 is CASSQAPPNTGELFF. Here the CDR3 DNA reads TGCGCCAGCAGCCAGGCACCCCCGAACACCGGGGAGCTGTTTTTT. The chain joins TRBV5-1 to TRBJ2-2, with D unresolved. The CDR3 runs to 15 residues. CDR1 and CDR2 from the germline V gene are SGHRS and YFSETQ. V lost 4 bases and J 0 bases, leaving 10 bases between the germline ends.

This chain joins TRBV29-1 and TRBJ2-5; 7 nucleotides align to TRBD1. V was pared by 4 bases and J by 12 bases, with 11 bases of the junction left unmatched. Per the germline V gene, CDR1 is SQVTM and CDR2 is ANQGSEA. The CDR3 extends over 12 amino acids. DNA of the CDR3: TGCAGCGTTGCCTCAGGGGACAGCCAAAAGTACTTC. Translation gives CSVASGDSQKYF.

This sequence joins TRBV9 and TRBJ2-5; perhaps D is TRBD1 or TRBD2 (5 bases each). Trimming pared 3 bases from V and 6 bases from J, leaving 21 bases between. Germline lookup yields CDR1 SGDLS and CDR2 YYNGEE. The CDR3 loop spans 16 amino acids. The CDR3 DNA reads TGTGCCAGCAGCGCCCCGGGGACGGAGGAAGGGAAGACCCAGTACTTC. Translation: CASSAPGTEEGKTQYF.

The genes are TRBV14 and TRBJ2-7; 9 bases fit TRBD2. The CDR3 has 18 residues. The junction had 16 bases not matched to a gene; V was cut back by 2 bases and J by 5 bases. In germline, CDR1 is SGHDN, CDR2 FVKESK. The CDR3 here is CASSQRSVWLAGSHEQYF. CDR3 sequence (DNA): TGTGCCAGCAGCCAAAGGTCCGTCTGGCTAGCGGGATCTCACGAGCAGTACTTC.

The chain uses TRBV3-1 and TRBJ2-1; TRBD2 aligns across 11 bases. Trimming took 1 base from V and 3 from J; bases not matched to a gene: 2. This CDR3 has 16 amino acids. Germline CDR1 is LGHDT and CDR2 is YNNKEL (reference sequence). The CDR3 reads CASSQVLAGGYNEQFF. The DNA for the CDR3 is TGTGCCAGCAGCCAAGTCCTAGCGGGAGGCTACAATGAGCAGTTCTTC.

This clonotype was picked up a small number of times. V gene TRBV14 combines with J gene TRBJ2-7, with TRBD1 identical over 9 bases. Per germline, CDR1 SGHDN and CDR2 FVKESK. This CDR3 has 16 residues. Germline trimming cut 4 bases from V and 4 bases from J; bases unmatched to any gene: 11. CDR3 DNA: TGTGCCAGCAGCCCGGGACAGGGAGGTTTTGGTTACGAGCAGTACTTC. This codes for CASSPGQGGFGYEQYF.

This clonotype was observed a few times. The V gene is TRBV6-6, the J gene TRBJ2-3; D is possibly TRBD2 (5 bases). Trimming pared 7 bases from V and 0 bases from J, leaving 20 bases between. Germline CDR1 and CDR2: MNHNY and SVGAGI (reference sequence). CDR3 length: 17 amino acids. The CDR3 spells CASKDYRASGSTDTQYF. The CDR3 DNA follows: TGTGCCAGCAAAGATTATAGGGCGAGCGGTAGCACAGATACGCAGTATTTT.

This clonotype was observed a handful of times. The rearrangement links TRBV20-1 to TRBJ2-5; a possible D gene is TRBD2 (6 bases). The CDR3 totals 14 residues. The germline V and J ends were trimmed by 1 base and 1 base, with 10 bases remaining between them. Germline V gene sequence: CDR1 DFQATT, CDR2 SNEGSKA (reference sequence). The CDR3 bases are TGCAGTGCTAGAGGCGGGGCCATCCAAGAGACCCAGTACTTC. It is translated as CSARGGAIQETQYF.

V gene TRBV28 combines with J gene TRBJ2-1; 12 nucleotides align to TRBD2. The junction had 3 bases not matched to a gene; V was cut back by 4 bases and J by 5 bases. The CDR3 sequence is 15 residues long. Germline-derived CDR1 and CDR2 are MDHEN and SYDVKM. DNA of the CDR3: TGTGCCAGCAGTTCAGCTAGCGGGGGGGACAATGAGCAGTTCTTC. This codes for CASSSASGGDNEQFF.

CDR3 sequence (DNA): TGCGCCAGCAGCTTCACAGGTAACTCCTACGAGCAGTACTTC. Translation: CASSFTGNSYEQYF. The V gene is TRBV5-1, the J gene TRBJ2-7; tentatively, D is TRBD1 (5 bases). The CDR3 loop spans 14 amino acids. The germline gives CDR1 SGHRS, CDR2 YFSETQ. Between the trimmed V and J ends, which lost 2 bases and 0 bases, there was a span of 9 bases.

V gene TRBV19 combines with J gene TRBJ2-3; TRBD2 agrees at 11 bases. Germline V gives CDR1 LNHDA, CDR2 SQIVND (reference sequence). The J segment lost 0 bases and the V segment lost 3 bases, leaving 2 bases of the junction unmatched. CDR3 length: 16 amino acids. This CDR3 is CASSIGLAGSTDTQYF. CDR3 nucleotide sequence: TGTGCCAGTAGTATTGGACTAGCGGGTAGCACAGATACGCAGTATTTT.

CDR3 nucleotides: TGTGCCAGCACAGGGGGTGCTGGAAACACCATATATTTT. Encoded protein: CASTGGAGNTIYF. The V and J genes are TRBV28 and TRBJ1-3; TRBD1 matches 7 bases. V dropped 7 bases and J dropped 2; count of bases not matched to a gene: 2. This CDR3 has 13 amino acids. Germline CDR1 and CDR2: MDHEN and SYDVKM.

The chain joins TRBV6-1 to TRBJ1-5; a weak D match, TRBD1 (5 bases). Germline V gives CDR1 MNHNS, CDR2 SASEGT. V lost 4 bases, J lost 5 bases, and 18 bases lay in between. The CDR3 spans 16 residues. The CDR3 spells CASSGGQPGQDQPQHF. The DNA of the CDR3 is TGTGCCAGCAGTGGAGGACAACCCGGTCAGGATCAGCCCCAGCATTTT.

The chain uses TRBV20-1 and TRBJ1-2, with D perhaps TRBD1 (6 bases). The CDR3 totals 11 residues. Germline CDR1 DFQATT, CDR2 SNEGSKA (reference sequence). V was pared by 6 bases and J by 8 bases, with 13 bases between. The CDR3, as DNA: TGCAGTGCCCCACGGGACAAAGGCTACACCTTC. Protein: CSAPRDKGYTF.

There are a few counts of this clonotype. The V and J genes are TRBV10-3 and TRBJ1-1; 10 bases match TRBD1. Looked up from germline, CDR1 is ENHRY and CDR2 is SYGVKD. This CDR3 is built from 15 residues. V lost 6 bases and J lost 0; bases outside the gene matches: 4. CDR3 loop: CAISRTGGMNTEAFF. The CDR3 region has the DNA TGTGCCATCAGCCGGACAGGGGGAATGAACACTGAAGCTTTCTTT.

This clonotype occurred a few times. The gene calls are TRBV4-2 and TRBJ1-3; maybe TRBD1 (6 bases). The CDR3 contains 16 residues. Trimming took 3 bases from V and 4 from J, leaving 16 bases between them. CDR1 is LGHNA and CDR2 is YNFKEQ in the germline V gene. The CDR3 sequence: CASSQEGTTGGNTIYF. The CDR3, as DNA: TGTGCCAGCAGCCAGGAAGGGACAACTGGAGGAAACACCATATATTTT.

This sequence joins TRBV18 and TRBJ2-3; D call uncertain. Germline V CDR1 and CDR2: KGHSH, LQKENI. The CDR3 runs 15 residues. Trimming took 5 bases from V and 2 from J, leaving 14 bases between them. This CDR3 reads CASSFSKATTDTQYF. CDR3 nucleotides: TGTGCCAGCTCATTCTCTAAAGCAACCACAGATACGCAGTATTTT.

Many counts were recorded for this clonotype. The CDR3 DNA is TGCAGCGTTGTGTCCTCTTACGAGCAGTACTTC. Translated, it gives CSVVSSYEQYF. The chain is built from TRBV29-1 and TRBJ2-7; D gene ambiguous. Germline CDR1 is SQVTM and CDR2 is ANQGSEA. V was shortened by 4 bases and J by 4 bases, with 8 bases between the two germline ends. CDR3 length: 11 amino acids.

The chain couples TRBV16 to TRBJ2-7; no reliable D call. CDR3 length: 13 residues. Looked up from germline, CDR1 is KGHSY and CDR2 is FQNENV. V was pared by 7 bases and J by 0 bases, with 10 bases between. In nucleotides, the CDR3 is TGTGCCAGCAACCGACAAAGCTCCTACGAGCAGTACTTC. Residues: CASNRQSSYEQYF.

V usage is TRBV2 and J usage is TRBJ1-4; D is perhaps TRBD1 (6 bases). Germline CDR1 SNHLY, CDR2 FYNNEI. The CDR3 covers 14 residues. Trimming removed 8 bases from V and 4 bases from J, with 14 bases in between. In DNA, the CDR3 is TGTGCCAGCCGGGGGCAGGCCATTAATGAAAAACTGTTTTTT. Protein: CASRGQAINEKLFF.

The V and J genes are TRBV2 and TRBJ1-1, with D possibly TRBD1 on 5 matching bases. V was cut by 4 bases and J by 2 bases, with 17 bases left in between. The CDR3 sequence is 16 residues long. Germline V gene lookup returns CDR1 SNHLY and CDR2 FYNNEI. As DNA, the CDR3 is TGTGCCAGCAGTGTGAGTGAGACAGCCAGTAACACTGAAGCTTTCTTT. This encodes CASSVSETASNTEAFF.

This chain uses TRBV6-2 or TRBV6-3 with TRBJ1-5; D uncertain. Trimming took off 6 bases at V and 1 base at J, with 19 bases between the two ends. The CDR3 extends over 17 amino acids. Germline V gene sequence: CDR1 MNHEY, CDR2 SVGEGT. CDR3 in DNA: TGTGCCAGCAGCCCCACCCCATTCGGATTCAGCAATCAGCCCCAGCATTTT. It yields the protein CASSPTPFGFSNQPQHF.

This clonotype was detected a few times. V gene TRBV29-1 combines with J gene TRBJ2-1; D call uncertain. Germline CDR1 and CDR2: SQVTM and ANQGSEA. V lost 3 bases to trimming and J lost 6 bases, with 12 bases between them. CDR3 length: 13 residues. The CDR3 is CSVEGNSINEQFF. The CDR3 coding sequence is TGCAGCGTTGAGGGGAATTCCATCAATGAGCAGTTCTTC.

There are many counts of this clonotype. V usage is TRBV20-1 and J usage is TRBJ2-1; 11 bases are a match to TRBD2. V lost 0 bases and J lost 5; bases outside the gene matches: 6. The germline gives CDR1 DFQATT, CDR2 SNEGSKA (reference sequence). This CDR3 has 16 amino acids. CDR3 DNA sequence: TGCAGTGCTAGAGATCCGACTAGCGGGACTAACAATGAGCAGTTCTTC. This codes for CSARDPTSGTNNEQFF.